These 29 T cell receptor beta chains were sequenced from one sample in a study of T cells in Graves' hyperthyroidism and ophthalmopathy. RNA transcripts provided the source from which TCR beta CDR3 regions were amplified. HTBI primers were the set used in a first-round RT-PCR of the TCR CDR3. A single record per CDR3 protein comes from TCRdb applying MiXCR to the multiplex PCR reads. Here the sample spans 450,000 to 600,000 distinct CDR3 sequences, 12% to 15% being singletons. Sequencing was performed on blood. The receptors derive from a woman in her forties with Graves' hyperthyroidism.

This clonotype was counted between two and nine times. The V call is TRBV10-3, the J call TRBJ2-2, with D possibly being TRBD1 (6 bases). CDR1 and CDR2 (germline): ENHRY, SYGVKD. The V end was cut by 5 bases, the J end by 3 bases, with 10 bases between. The CDR3 runs to 14 residues. The CDR3 loop is CAISTGTDTGELFF. CDR3 DNA: TGTGCCATCAGTACAGGGACGGACACCGGGGAGCTGTTTTTT.

V gene TRBV15 combines with J gene TRBJ1-4, with TRBD1 identical over 7 bases. The germline gives CDR1 LNHNV, CDR2 YYDKDF (reference sequence). Unmatched junction bases numbered 1, after V lost 0 bases and J lost 6 bases. The CDR3 is made up of 14 amino acids. CDR3 region: CATSRETGYEKLFF. DNA for the CDR3: TGTGCCACCAGCAGAGAGACAGGGTATGAAAAACTGTTTTTT.

The rearrangement uses TRBV14 and TRBJ2-1, with D perhaps TRBD1 (6 bases). Germline V lookup: CDR1 SGHDN, CDR2 FVKESK. V was shortened by 4 bases and J by 5 bases, with 15 bases between the two germline ends. The CDR3 consists of 15 residues. CDR3 nucleotide sequence: TGTGCCAGCAGCCCCCTGGGGGCCCCAAACAATGAGCAGTTCTTC. Amino acid sequence: CASSPLGAPNNEQFF.

This clonotype was counted at least ten times. The genes are TRBV20-1 and TRBJ2-5; the match to TRBD2 covers 8 bases. This CDR3 has 14 residues. CDR1 is DFQATT and CDR2 is SNEGSKA in the germline V gene (reference sequence). The V gene end was trimmed by 3 bases and the J gene end by 7 bases; junction bases not matched to a gene: 10. CDR3 nucleotide sequence: TGCAGTGCTAGGGGTAGCGGGAATTGGGGGACCCAGTACTTC. It yields the protein CSARGSGNWGTQYF.

This clonotype was recorded many times. The chain joins TRBV27 to TRBJ2-1, with a weak D call TRBD2 (6 bases). Germline V CDR1 and CDR2: MNHEY, SMNVEV (reference sequence). Trimming left V 7 bases short and J 6 bases short, with 19 bases between. CDR3 length: 15 residues. The CDR3 reads CASTPLALGSNEQFF. CDR3 nucleotides: TGTGCCAGCACCCCCCTAGCGTTGGGGTCCAATGAGCAGTTCTTC.

The rearrangement uses TRBV29-1 and TRBJ2-1; 7 nucleotides agree with TRBD2. Germline CDR1 SQVTM, CDR2 ANQGSEA. Trimming took 4 bases from V and 8 from J; bases not matched to a gene: 8. The CDR3 extends over 13 amino acids. CDR3 in DNA: TGCAGCGTTGTCTGGCGGGAGAGAGATGAGCAGTTCTTC. This gives the protein CSVVWRERDEQFF.

This clonotype was picked up many times. The genes are TRBV20-1 and TRBJ1-1, with 7 bases that match TRBD1. CDR1 and CDR2 from the germline V gene are DFQATT and SNEGSKA (reference sequence). V lost 4 bases, J lost 4 bases, and 9 bases stayed unmatched. The CDR3 covers 14 residues. CDR3 sequence: CSATRTGTGTEAFF. The CDR3 region has the DNA TGCAGTGCTACCAGGACAGGAACAGGCACTGAAGCTTTCTTT.

The V call is TRBV7-9, the J call TRBJ2-5; 11 positions match TRBD2. CDR1 and CDR2 (germline): SEHNR, FQNEAQ (reference sequence). The CDR3 is 14 residues long. With 2 bases clipped from V and 5 bases from J, the junction kept 1 base outside the gene matches. As DNA, the CDR3 is TGTGCCAGCAGCTTAACTAGCGGGAGTGAGACCCAGTACTTC. Translating gives CASSLTSGSETQYF.

This clonotype was seen more than once but under ten times. The chain employs TRBV19 and TRBJ2-7; possible D gene TRBD2, 5 bases. The length of the CDR3 is 13 residues. Germline loops: CDR1 LNHDA, CDR2 SQIVND (reference sequence). V was pared by 4 bases and J by 2 bases, with 9 bases between. CDR3 protein: CASSKDSPYEQYF. The CDR3 DNA is TGTGCCAGTAGTAAGGACTCCCCCTACGAGCAGTACTTC.

There are many counts of this clonotype. This chain links TRBV20-1 with TRBJ2-1, with D maybe TRBD2 (7 bases). The CDR3 covers 15 residues. Germline loops: CDR1 DFQATT, CDR2 SNEGSKA (reference sequence). The V end lost 3 bases, the J end lost 7 bases, and 19 bases lay between the germline ends. The CDR3 is CSASQRGAAGNEQFF. DNA of the CDR3: TGCAGTGCTAGTCAACGGGGGGCGGCCGGGAATGAGCAGTTCTTC.

This clonotype was seen a handful of times. CDR3 loop: CSARDPRASRTGELFF. Written as DNA, the CDR3 is TGCAGTGCTAGAGATCCCCGGGCTAGCAGGACCGGGGAGCTGTTTTTT. This chain uses TRBV20-1 with TRBJ2-2; a weak D match, TRBD2 (5 bases). Germline CDR1 DFQATT, CDR2 SNEGSKA (reference sequence). V was pared by 0 bases and J by 5 bases, with 16 bases between. This CDR3 comprises 16 residues.

This clonotype was counted ten times or more. The chain carries TRBV5-1 and TRBJ2-5; D assignment may be TRBD1 or TRBD2 (5 bases each). Trimming shortened V by 5 bases and J by 4 bases, and 12 bases separated the two germline ends. The CDR3 spans 13 residues. Germline-derived CDR1 and CDR2 are SGHRS and YFSETQ. In DNA, the CDR3 is TGCGCCAGCAGAAGGGACGGTGGAGAGACCCAGTACTTC. This gives the protein CASRRDGGETQYF.

The chain links TRBV6-1 to TRBJ2-7; D is undetermined. V gave up 5 bases and J gave up 6 bases, with 8 bases separating them. The CDR3 covers 11 residues. Germline V gene data show CDR1 as MNHNS and CDR2 as SASEGT. The CDR3 here is CASSKGSEQYF. The CDR3 nucleotides are TGTGCCAGCAGTAAGGGTAGCGAGCAGTACTTC.

There are a few counts of this clonotype. The chain combines TRBV6-2 or TRBV6-3 with TRBJ2-5; perhaps TRBD1 as D (6 bases). Germline values: CDR1 MNHEY, CDR2 SVGEGT. This CDR3 has 14 amino acids. Deletions cut 7 bases from V and 4 bases from J, with 16 bases between. The CDR3 reads CASTQGTERETQYF. The CDR3, as DNA: TGTGCCAGCACCCAGGGGACGGAACGAGAGACCCAGTACTTC.

The sample holds a few counts of this clonotype. The V call is TRBV28, the J call TRBJ2-7; D gene unclear. The V gene lost 5 bases and the J gene lost 4 bases, with 15 bases spanning the gap. The CDR3 has 14 amino acids. Germline CDR1 is MDHEN and CDR2 is SYDVKM. The DNA of the CDR3 is TGTGCCAGCAGTCCCCCGAGACCTTTATACGAGCAGTACTTC. This translates into CASSPPRPLYEQYF.

Notes on this clonotype: A much larger clone differs from this one at a single base, so this may be a read error. The chain is built from TRBV20-1 and TRBJ2-5; D possibly matches TRBD1 or TRBD2 (5 bases each). This CDR3 comprises 12 residues. V lost 5 bases, J lost 5 bases, and 12 bases lay in between. Germline values: CDR1 DFQATT, CDR2 SNEGSKA (reference sequence). The CDR3 loop is CSAPGRGETQYF. Written as DNA, the CDR3 is TGCAGTGCTCCTGGACGGGGCGAGACCCAGTACTTC.

The rearrangement links TRBV27 to TRBJ2-2; 11 bases map to TRBD2. J gave up 3 bases and V 4 bases, and 13 bases lay outside the gene matches. The germline gives CDR1 MNHEY, CDR2 SMNVEV (reference sequence). This CDR3 has 19 amino acids. CDR3 residues: CASSSILAGGYVDTGELFF. The CDR3 nucleotides read TGTGCCAGCAGTTCGATTCTAGCGGGAGGATATGTGGACACCGGGGAGCTGTTTTTT.

In this sample, this clonotype turned up a few times. The chain is built from TRBV7-8 and TRBJ2-1; no reliable D call. There are 16 residues in the CDR3. Germline-derived CDR1 and CDR2 are SGHVS and FQNEAQ. The V end lost 2 bases, the J end lost 3 bases, and 14 bases lay between the germline ends. The CDR3 loop is CASSLFANPLYNEQFF. Written as DNA, the CDR3 is TGTGCCAGCAGCTTATTTGCCAACCCCCTCTACAATGAGCAGTTCTTC.

This clonotype was seen ten or more times. The genes are TRBV3-1 and TRBJ2-2; D uncertain. Trimming took 1 base from V and 6 from J, leaving 9 bases between them. Germline values: CDR1 LGHDT, CDR2 YNNKEL (reference sequence). CDR3 length equals 14 residues. The CDR3 nucleotides read TGTGCCAGCAGCCAAGTCGACGACCCCGGGGAGCTGTTTTTT. It codes for CASSQVDDPGELFF.

A few counts support this clonotype. The J gene is TRBJ2-3, the V gene TRBV18; 13 bases line up with TRBD2. Unmatched junction bases numbered 11, after V lost 3 bases and J lost 14 bases. CDR3 size: 15 residues. The germline V gene encodes CDR1 KGHSH and CDR2 LQKENI. CDR3 region: CASSPGLAGSAGPYF. The CDR3 nucleotides are TGTGCCAGCTCACCGGGACTAGCGGGATCCGCCGGTCCGTATTTT. Full variable domain (outside the CDR3, taken from reference TRBV18 and TRBJ2-3): NAGVMQNPRHLVRRRGQEARLRCSPMKGHSHVYWYRQLPEEGLKFMVYLQKENIIDESGMPKERFSAEFPKEGPSILRIQQVVRGDSAAYFCASSPGLAGSAGPYFGPGTRLTVL.

To note about this clonotype: This may stem from a read error, because a much larger clone lies one nucleotide away. The rearrangement links TRBV27 to TRBJ1-5; 8 nucleotides match TRBD1. Germline trimming cut 2 bases from V and 4 bases from J; bases unmatched to any gene: 7. Germline assignment: CDR1 MNHEY and CDR2 SMNVEV (reference sequence). The CDR3 runs to 16 residues. CDR3 DNA: TGTGCCAGCAGTTTACTCACAGGGGGTGAAAATCAGCCCCAGCATTTT. Protein product: CASSLLTGGENQPQHF.

The chain is built from TRBV4-1 and TRBJ1-2; TRBD1 might be the D (6 bases). V was pared by 1 base and J by 6 bases, with 9 bases between. Germline-derived CDR1 and CDR2 are MGHRA and YSYEKL. CDR3 length: 13 amino acids. CDR3: CASSQGNRDGYTF. DNA of the CDR3: TGCGCCAGCAGCCAAGGAAACAGGGATGGCTACACCTTC.

This clonotype turned up a few times. The rearrangement joins TRBV6-1 to TRBJ1-5; unclear D gene. V shed 6 bases and J shed 4 bases, with 10 bases lying between them. CDR1 and CDR2 from the germline V gene are MNHNS and SASEGT. The length of the CDR3 is 13 residues. The CDR3 region is CASRIAGNQPQHF. CDR3 coding DNA: TGTGCCAGCAGAATAGCGGGAAATCAGCCCCAGCATTTT.

This clonotype showed up just a few times. The chain uses TRBV5-1 and TRBJ2-5; 7 nucleotides line up with TRBD1. CDR3 length: 15 amino acids. V dropped 4 bases and J dropped 1; count of bases not matched to a gene: 7. Germline V lookup: CDR1 SGHRS, CDR2 YFSETQ. CDR3: CASSPTWTGQETQYF. The DNA of the CDR3 is TGCGCCAGCAGCCCCACCTGGACAGGCCAAGAGACCCAGTACTTC.

This clonotype was seen a few times. The rearrangement uses TRBV24-1 and TRBJ2-5; D is undetermined. Trimming took off 2 bases at V and 4 bases at J, with 10 bases between the two ends. The CDR3 length is 14 residues. Germline V lookup: CDR1 KGHDR, CDR2 SFDVKD. CDR3 amino acids: CATSDSWTGETQYF. In nucleotides, the CDR3 is TGTGCCACCAGTGATTCGTGGACCGGAGAGACCCAGTACTTC.

This clonotype has a count of ten or more. The genes are TRBV28 and TRBJ1-6; D ambiguous. The germline gives CDR1 MDHEN, CDR2 SYDVKM. The V end lost 3 bases, the J end lost 13 bases, and 10 bases lay between the germline ends. This CDR3 comprises 12 residues. CDR3 sequence (DNA): TGTGCCAGCAGTTTTCCTTCTTTCCCCCTCCACTTT. It yields the protein CASSFPSFPLHF.

The V gene is TRBV19, the J gene TRBJ2-3, with a possible D match to TRBD1 (5 bases). Germline V CDR1 and CDR2: LNHDA, SQIVND (reference sequence). Trimming shortened V by 3 bases and J by 0 bases, and 13 bases separated the two germline ends. The CDR3 contains 16 residues. The CDR3 region is CASSILTATSTDTQYF. In DNA form, the CDR3 reads TGTGCCAGTAGTATTCTGACAGCAACTAGCACAGATACGCAGTATTTT.

This clonotype was seen at least ten times. V usage is TRBV5-1 and J usage is TRBJ2-7; D gene uncertain. This CDR3 is 12 amino acids long. From germline, CDR1 is SGHRS and CDR2 YFSETQ. Deletions cut 4 bases from V and 5 bases from J, with 10 bases between. CDR3 protein: CASSLRMDEQYF. The CDR3 DNA sequence: TGCGCCAGCAGCCTCCGGATGGACGAGCAGTACTTC.

With respect to this clonotype: One end of the junction fails to match germline, which may point to a read error. The CDR3 protein is CASSPRLEGLNYNEQFF. In nucleotides, the CDR3 is TGTGCTAGCAGCCCACGCCTTGAGGGACTCAACTACAATGAGCAGTTCTTC. The gene calls are TRBV7-7 and TRBJ2-1, with a tentative D call TRBD2 (6 bases). The CDR3 spans 17 residues. In germline, CDR1 is SSHAT, CDR2 FNYEAQ (reference sequence).